Below, 6 T cell receptor beta chains from the same sample are listed, as sequenced in a study of OX40 agonist ivuxolimab in advanced cancers. Sequencing used immunoSEQ multiplex PCR; TCRdb keeps in-frame clones, though not all of them. The sample contains about 46,000 clones, over 75% of which appear only once. Source: CD4+ or CD8+ T cells sorted from blood, taken in a trial of the OX40 agonist ivuxolimab. The source of these receptors is an adult with an advanced solid tumor such as melanoma, head and neck, liver or kidney cancer.

This chain uses TRBV6-6 with TRBJ1-1, with D unclear. Germline CDR1 is MNHNY and CDR2 is SVGAGI (reference sequence). Trimming cost V 0 bases and J 10 bases, with 12 bases left between them. The CDR3 is 13 amino acids. The CDR3 reads CASSYSVSGGAFF. CDR3 nucleotides: TGTGCCAGCAGTTACTCGGTTTCAGGAGGAGCTTTCTTT.

The chain links TRBV6-6 to TRBJ2-1; the D is unclear. The ends were cut back, 4 bases at V and 0 bases at J, with 10 bases in the middle. CDR1 and CDR2 (germline): MNHNY, SVGAGI (reference sequence). CDR3 size: 15 residues. CDR3 nucleotides: TGTGCCAGCAGTTTTCTGGAGAGCTCCTACAATGAGCAGTTCTTC. Encoded protein: CASSFLESSYNEQFF.

V and J are TRBV11-1 and TRBJ1-1; D gene unclear. The CDR3 runs 15 residues. Trimming pared 0 bases from V and 1 base from J, leaving 9 bases between. The V gene's germline CDR1 is SGHAT and CDR2 FQDESV (reference sequence). CDR3 nucleotides: TGTGCCAGCAGCTTAGCGCGGTCAGGGAACACTGAAGCTTTCTTT. Protein sequence: CASSLARSGNTEAFF.

The chain carries TRBV5-4 and TRBJ2-7; 9 bases are a match to TRBD1. In germline, CDR1 is SGHNT, CDR2 YYREEE (reference sequence). J was trimmed by 6 bases and V by 4 bases; bases with no gene match: 11. CDR3 length equals 15 residues. The CDR3 nucleotides are TGTGCCAGCAGCGGGCTAACAGGGGGCGAAGTCGAGCAGTACTTC. Protein: CASSGLTGGEVEQYF.

This clone was found once. This rearrangement joins TRBV27 to TRBJ2-5; 9 bases line up with TRBD1. J was trimmed by 5 bases and V by 5 bases; bases with no gene match: 21. Looked up from germline, CDR1 is MNHEY and CDR2 is SMNVEV (reference sequence). The CDR3 consists of 19 residues. CDR3 residues: CASSPAPGQGLVPVETQYF. CDR3 coding DNA: TGTGCCAGCAGTCCTGCCCCGGGACAGGGACTGGTCCCAGTGGAGACCCAGTACTTC.

The chain recombines TRBV7-2 with TRBJ1-6; D is undetermined. Germline V gene sequence: CDR1 SGHTA, CDR2 FQGNSA. V lost 4 bases, J lost 6 bases, and 7 bases lay in between. The CDR3 has 13 residues. The CDR3 sequence: CASSYGPNSPLHF. CDR3 nucleotide sequence: TGTGCCAGCAGCTATGGACCTAATTCACCCCTCCACTTT.